Listed below are T cell receptor beta chains from one sample, sequenced in a study of cytomegalovirus exposure and HLA in healthy donors. Sequenced by immunoSEQ multiplex PCR; TCRdb stores in-frame clones only, minus some. The sample holds about 140,000 clones; roughly 73% are singletons and the top ten take around 1.2%. The sample consisted of PBMCs. The origin of the receptors is a woman between 35 and 50 years old in good health and CMV-seronegative. Both conserved end residues are part of each CDR3. Fields, in order: V gene, J gene, D gene, clone size, CDR3 protein, CDR3 DNA. A D gene is named only where the DNA matches it firmly. The listing skips clone size in some rows; elsewhere it reads once, few, many or a size class.

V: TRBV5-5; J: TRBJ1-1; D: -; size: -; CDR3: CASSLAGLDITEAFF; DNA: TGTGCCAGCAGCTTGGCAGGGCTCGATATCACTGAAGCTTTCTTT
V: TRBV9; J: TRBJ2-7; D: TRBD2; size: -; CDR3: CASSAGTSDEQYF; DNA: TGTGCCAGCAGCGCCGGGACTAGCGACGAGCAGTACTTC
V: TRBV2; J: TRBJ2-2; D: TRBD1; size: few; CDR3: CASLRTGGTGELFF; DNA: TGTGCCAGCTTACGGACAGGGGGCACCGGGGAGCTGTTTTTT
V: TRBV12-5; J: TRBJ2-1; D: TRBD1; size: -; CDR3: CASGLGQGHSYNEQFF; DNA: TGTGCTAGTGGTTTGGGACAGGGCCACTCCTACAATGAGCAGTTCTTC
V: TRBV7-9; J: TRBJ1-2; D: -; size: -; CDR3: CASSSRGGLIRRNYGYTF; DNA: TGTGCCAGCAGCTCGAGGGGGGGTTTAATACGTCGAAACTATGGCTACACCTTC
V: TRBV27; J: TRBJ2-3; D: -; size: -; CDR3: CASSLLWTEGTDTQYF; DNA: TGTGCCAGCAGTTTATTATGGACAGAGGGCACAGATACGCAGTATTTT
V: TRBV7-2; J: TRBJ1-2; D: TRBD1; size: -; CDR3: CASSVGKQGVGYTF; DNA: TGTGCCAGCAGCGTAGGGAAACAGGGGGTCGGCTACACCTTC
V: TRBV7-9; J: TRBJ1-3; D: -; size: -; CDR3: CASSLGSGSSGNTIYF; DNA: TGTGCCAGCAGCTTAGGGTCCGGGAGCTCTGGAAACACCATATATTTT
V: TRBV18; J: TRBJ1-5; D: -; size: -; CDR3: CASSPKSGGQPQHF; DNA: TGTGCCAGCTCACCAAAGTCAGGTGGACAGCCCCAGCATTTT
V: TRBV27; J: TRBJ2-1; D: TRBD2; size: -; CDR3: CASSSGGNRYNEQFF; DNA: TGTGCCAGCAGTTCCGGGGGGAACCGATACAATGAGCAGTTCTTC
V: TRBV9; J: TRBJ2-1; D: -; size: -; CDR3: CASSVEGVPPGEQFF; DNA: TGTGCCAGCAGCGTAGAGGGGGTCCCGCCAGGTGAGCAGTTCTTC
V: TRBV27; J: TRBJ1-4; D: TRBD1; size: -; CDR3: CASSPTGASHSNEKLFF; DNA: TGTGCCAGCAGTCCCACAGGGGCCAGCCATAGTAATGAAAAACTGTTTTTT
V: TRBV7-6; J: TRBJ1-4; D: TRBD1; size: -; CDR3: CASSSSRDRETTNEKLFF; DNA: TGTGCCAGCAGCTCGTCCCGGGACAGGGAAACAACTAATGAAAAACTGTTTTTT
V: TRBV5-4; J: TRBJ2-5; D: -; size: -; CDR3: CASSAPGAGETQYF; DNA: TGTGCCAGCAGCGCACCGGGAGCCGGGGAGACCCAGTACTTC
V: TRBV2; J: TRBJ1-4; D: -; size: many; CDR3: CASRADRYNEKLFF; DNA: TGTGCCAGCAGGGCCGACAGGTATAATGAAAAACTGTTTTTT
V: TRBV2; J: TRBJ2-3; D: TRBD2; size: -; CDR3: CASSEARTSGANTQYF; DNA: TGTGCCAGCAGTGAAGCGAGGACTAGCGGGGCAAATACGCAGTATTTT
V: TRBV19; J: TRBJ1-5; D: -; size: -; CDR3: CASNPGQLRQPQHF; DNA: TGTGCCAGTAACCCAGGACAGCTCCGACAGCCCCAGCATTTT
V: TRBV25-1; J: TRBJ1-5; D: -; size: -; CDR3: CASSKSGNNQPQHF; DNA: TGTGCCAGCAGTAAATCAGGGAACAATCAGCCCCAGCATTTT
V: TRBV6-1; J: TRBJ1-4; D: TRBD1; size: once; CDR3: CASSSDRINEKLFF; DNA: TGTGCCAGCAGTTCGGACAGGATAAATGAAAAACTGTTTTTT
V: TRBV6-5; J: TRBJ2-2; D: -; size: -; CDR3: CASSYRLVAGELFF; DNA: TGTGCCAGCAGTTACCGTCTAGTGGCCGGGGAGCTGTTTTTT
V: TRBV7-9; J: TRBJ1-1; D: -; size: -; CDR3: CASSQDQAGTEAFF; DNA: TGTGCCAGCAGCCAAGATCAGGCGGGCACTGAAGCTTTCTTT
V: TRBV4-3; J: TRBJ2-2; D: TRBD2; size: -; CDR3: CASSQNSGGGTGELFF; DNA: TGCGCCAGCAGCCAAAATAGCGGGGGGGGCACCGGGGAGCTGTTTTTT
V: TRBV19; J: TRBJ2-5; D: TRBD2; size: -; CDR3: CASKDGGGALETQYF; DNA: TGTGCCAGTAAAGACGGCGGGGGGGCCTTAGAGACCCAGTACTTC
V: TRBV2; J: TRBJ2-1; D: -; size: -; CDR3: CASSLGEGGYNEQFF; DNA: TGTGCCAGCAGTCTCGGGGAGGGGGGGTACAATGAGCAGTTCTTC
V: TRBV5-4; J: TRBJ2-1; D: TRBD1; size: -; CDR3: CASSPGQGNMYEQFF; DNA: TGTGCCAGCAGCCCGGGACAGGGGAACATGTATGAGCAGTTCTTC
V: TRBV4-1; J: TRBJ1-2; D: -; size: -; CDR3: CASSQDGNPGPTDRPYGYTF; DNA: TGCGCCAGCAGCCAAGACGGTAATCCGGGACCAACAGACAGGCCCTATGGCTACACCTTC
V: TRBV9; J: TRBJ2-3; D: -; size: many; CDR3: CASTKAMADGDTQYF; DNA: TGTGCCAGCACTAAAGCGATGGCCGACGGAGATACGCAGTATTTT
V: TRBV5-4; J: TRBJ1-1; D: -; size: -; CDR3: CASSFFSNTEAFF; DNA: TGTGCCAGCAGCTTTTTTTCTAACACTGAAGCTTTCTTT
V: TRBV6-5; J: TRBJ1-5; D: -; size: -; CDR3: CASSMDSGGFGPQHF; DNA: TGTGCCAGCAGTATGGACAGTGGGGGATTTGGGCCCCAGCATTTT
V: TRBV5-6; J: TRBJ1-5; D: -; size: -; CDR3: CASSLGHSNQPQHF; DNA: TGTGCCAGCAGCTTGGGTCATAGCAATCAGCCCCAGCATTTT
V: TRBV27; J: TRBJ2-7; D: TRBD2; size: -; CDR3: CASSLGPPTSEASYEQYF; DNA: TGTGCCAGCAGTTTAGGCCCCCCCACTAGCGAGGCCTCCTACGAGCAGTACTTC
V: TRBV29-1; J: TRBJ1-2; D: -; size: -; CDR3: CSVVLTEHLNYGYTF; DNA: TGCAGCGTTGTCCTTACCGAACACCTTAACTATGGCTACACCTTC
V: TRBV4-2; J: TRBJ1-1; D: TRBD1; size: -; CDR3: CASSHGGTGLTEAFF; DNA: TGTGCCAGCAGCCATGGCGGGACAGGGCTCACTGAAGCTTTCTTT
V: TRBV5-5; J: TRBJ2-7; D: TRBD1; size: -; CDR3: CASSLRQGGSSYEQYF; DNA: TGTGCCAGCAGCCTAAGACAGGGGGGGAGCTCCTACGAGCAGTACTTC
V: TRBV27; J: TRBJ2-3; D: -; size: -; CDR3: CASSFGWAGSRTDTQYF; DNA: TGTGCCAGCAGTTTTGGTTGGGCGGGGTCCCGCACAGATACGCAGTATTTT
V: TRBV5-1; J: TRBJ2-2; D: TRBD1; size: -; CDR3: CASSLAGSGQGNTGELFF; DNA: TGCGCCAGCAGCTTGGCCGGGTCGGGACAGGGAAACACCGGGGAGCTGTTTTTT
V: TRBV7-9; J: TRBJ1-6; D: TRBD1; size: -; CDR3: CASSLSGQGTSPLHF; DNA: TGTGCCAGCAGCTTAAGTGGACAGGGAACATCACCCCTCCACTTT
V: TRBV18; J: TRBJ2-1; D: -; size: -; CDR3: CASSPLRTYNEQFF; DNA: TGTGCCAGCTCACCATTGAGGACCTACAATGAGCAGTTCTTC
V: TRBV18; J: TRBJ1-2; D: TRBD1; size: -; CDR3: CASSTTTGTATLYGYTF; DNA: TGTGCCAGCTCAACTACTACCGGGACAGCGACTTTGTATGGCTACACCTTC
V: TRBV6-6; J: TRBJ1-1; D: -; size: few; CDR3: CASSTPGEGEYTEAFF; DNA: TGTGCCAGCAGTACCCCCGGGGAGGGGGAGTACACTGAAGCTTTCTTT
V: TRBV7-2; J: TRBJ2-2; D: -; size: -; CDR3: CASRRQEISTGELFF; DNA: TGTGCCAGCAGGAGACAGGAAATCTCCACCGGGGAGCTGTTTTTT
V: TRBV28; J: TRBJ2-2; D: TRBD2; size: -; CDR3: CASSSQRGGPDTGELFF; DNA: TGTGCCAGCAGTTCCCAGCGGGGGGGCCCGGACACCGGGGAGCTGTTTTTT
V: TRBV5-1; J: TRBJ1-1; D: TRBD1; size: -; CDR3: CASSSGGGLNTEAFF; DNA: TGCGCCAGCAGCTCAGGAGGGGGCTTGAACACTGAAGCTTTCTTT
V: TRBV19; J: TRBJ2-6; D: TRBD1; size: -; CDR3: CASSIHRGHGANVLTF; DNA: TGTGCCAGTAGTATCCACAGGGGCCATGGGGCCAACGTCCTGACTTTC
V: TRBV5-5; J: TRBJ1-2; D: -; size: -; CDR3: CASSLRENYGYTF; DNA: TGTGCCAGCAGCTTAAGAGAGAACTATGGCTACACCTTC
V: TRBV4-1; J: TRBJ1-2; D: -; size: -; CDR3: CASSQGSWQRNGYTF; DNA: TGCGCCAGCAGCCAAGGTTCTTGGCAAAGAAATGGCTACACCTTC
V: TRBV6-6; J: TRBJ1-2; D: -; size: -; CDR3: CASSQGGRAYGYTF; DNA: TGTGCCAGCAGTCAGGGAGGCAGGGCCTATGGCTACACCTTC
V: TRBV6-6; J: TRBJ1-2; D: -; size: -; CDR3: CASTKDGVGYTF; DNA: TGTGCCAGCACCAAAGACGGGGTCGGCTACACCTTC
V: TRBV19; J: TRBJ2-1; D: -; size: -; CDR3: CATRSSYNEQFF; DNA: TGTGCAACTAGAAGCTCCTACAATGAGCAGTTCTTC
V: TRBV28; J: TRBJ2-1; D: TRBD2; size: -; CDR3: CASSFPRAGGPRYNEQFF; DNA: TGTGCCAGCAGTTTCCCCAGAGCGGGGGGGCCAAGGTACAATGAGCAGTTCTTC
V: TRBV6-5; J: TRBJ1-4; D: -; size: -; CDR3: CASSYTGKLNEKLFF; DNA: TGTGCCAGCAGTTATACGGGAAAGTTGAATGAAAAACTGTTTTTT
V: TRBV4-3; J: TRBJ1-5; D: -; size: few; CDR3: CASSQEASQGSPYPQHF; DNA: TGCGCCAGCAGCCAAGAAGCGTCTCAGGGGAGCCCATATCCCCAGCATTTT
V: TRBV14; J: TRBJ1-2; D: -; size: -; CDR3: CASSQVSRYGYTF; DNA: TGTGCCAGCAGCCAAGTTAGCCGTTATGGCTACACCTTC
V: TRBV29-1; J: TRBJ1-2; D: TRBD1; size: -; CDR3: CSAPTGEEFGYTF; DNA: TGCAGCGCTCCGACAGGGGAAGAATTTGGCTACACCTTC
V: TRBV4-3; J: TRBJ2-1; D: TRBD2; size: -; CDR3: CASSQDRAGGLSNEQFF; DNA: TGCGCCAGCAGCCAAGACAGAGCGGGGGGCCTTTCAAATGAGCAGTTCTTC